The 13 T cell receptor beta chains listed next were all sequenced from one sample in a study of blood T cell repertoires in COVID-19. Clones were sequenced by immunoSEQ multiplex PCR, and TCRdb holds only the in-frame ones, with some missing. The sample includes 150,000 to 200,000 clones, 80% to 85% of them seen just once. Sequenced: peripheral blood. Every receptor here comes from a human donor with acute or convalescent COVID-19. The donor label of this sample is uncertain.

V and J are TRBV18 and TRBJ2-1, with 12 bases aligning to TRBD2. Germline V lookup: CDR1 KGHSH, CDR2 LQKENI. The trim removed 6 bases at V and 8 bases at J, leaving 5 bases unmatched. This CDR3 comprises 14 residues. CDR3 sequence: CASSTSGRWDEQFF. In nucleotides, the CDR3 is TGTGCCAGCTCTACTAGCGGGAGGTGGGATGAGCAGTTCTTC. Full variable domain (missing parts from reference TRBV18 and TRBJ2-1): NAGVMQNPRHLVRRRGQEARLRCSPMKGHSHVYWYRQLPEEGLKFMVYLQKENIIDESGMPKERFSAEFPKEGPSILRIQQVVRGDSAAYFCASSTSGRWDEQFFGPGTRLTVL.

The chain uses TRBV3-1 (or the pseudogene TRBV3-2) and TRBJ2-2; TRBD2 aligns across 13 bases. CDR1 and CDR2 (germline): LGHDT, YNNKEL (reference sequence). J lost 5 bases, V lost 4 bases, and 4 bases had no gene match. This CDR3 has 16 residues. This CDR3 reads CASSRGTSGKTGELFF. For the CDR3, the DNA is TGTGCCAGCAGCCGCGGGACTAGCGGGAAAACCGGGGAGCTGTTTTTT.

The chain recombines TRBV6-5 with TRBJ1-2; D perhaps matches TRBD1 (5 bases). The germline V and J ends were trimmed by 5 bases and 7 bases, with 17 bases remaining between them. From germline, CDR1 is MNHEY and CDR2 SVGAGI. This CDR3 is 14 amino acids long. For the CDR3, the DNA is TGTGCCAGCAGTAACCGGGCCCAGGGCTCTGGCTACACCTTC. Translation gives CASSNRAQGSGYTF.

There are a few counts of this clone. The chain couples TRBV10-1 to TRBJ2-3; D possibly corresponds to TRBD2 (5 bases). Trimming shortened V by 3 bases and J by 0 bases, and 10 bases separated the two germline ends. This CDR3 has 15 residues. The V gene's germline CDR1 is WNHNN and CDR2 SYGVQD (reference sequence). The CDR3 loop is CASSETGSSTDTQYF. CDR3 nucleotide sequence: TGCGCCAGCAGTGAAACGGGGTCTAGCACAGATACGCAGTATTTT.

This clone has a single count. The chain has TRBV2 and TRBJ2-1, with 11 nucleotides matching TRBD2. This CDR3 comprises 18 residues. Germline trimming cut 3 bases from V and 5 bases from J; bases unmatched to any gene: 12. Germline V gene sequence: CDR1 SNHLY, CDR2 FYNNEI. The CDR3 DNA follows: TGTGCCAGCAGTGACTCCCTTAGCGGGGGGGCCCCCAACAATGAGCAGTTCTTC. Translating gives CASSDSLSGGAPNNEQFF. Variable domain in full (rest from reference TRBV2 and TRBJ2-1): EPEVTQTPSHQVTQMGQEVILRCVPISNHLYFYWYRQILGQKVEFLVSFYNNEISEKSEIFDDQFSVERPDGSNFTLKIRSTKLEDSAMYFCASSDSLSGGAPNNEQFFGPGTRLTVL.

This CDR3 is CASSLDLRGSDEQFF. The CDR3 nucleotides read TGCGCCAGCAGTCTCGACCTTCGAGGGTCTGATGAGCAGTTCTTC. The chain is built from TRBV23-1 and TRBJ2-1, with D tentatively TRBD2 (5 bases). TRBV23-1 carries the ORF label, with uncertain function. Trimming took 4 bases from V and 8 from J, leaving 18 bases between them. The CDR3 spans 15 residues.

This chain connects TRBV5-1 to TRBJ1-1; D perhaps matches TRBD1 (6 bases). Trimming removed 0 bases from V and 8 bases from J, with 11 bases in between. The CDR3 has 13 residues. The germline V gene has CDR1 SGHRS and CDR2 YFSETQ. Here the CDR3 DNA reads TGCGCCAGCAGCTTGGGTGAGGACAGCGAAGCTTTCTTT. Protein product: CASSLGEDSEAFF.

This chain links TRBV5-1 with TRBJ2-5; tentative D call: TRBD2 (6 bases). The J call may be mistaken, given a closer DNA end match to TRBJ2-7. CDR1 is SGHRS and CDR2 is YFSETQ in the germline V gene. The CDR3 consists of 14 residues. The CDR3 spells CASSLEEGPYEQYF. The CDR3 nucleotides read TGCGCCAGCAGCTTGGAGGAGGGTCCCTACGAGCAGTACTTC.

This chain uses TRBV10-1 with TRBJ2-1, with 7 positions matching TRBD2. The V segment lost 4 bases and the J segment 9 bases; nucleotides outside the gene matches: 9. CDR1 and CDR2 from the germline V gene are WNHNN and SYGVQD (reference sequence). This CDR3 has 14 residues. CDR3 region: CASSGPGLAAEQFF. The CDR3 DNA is TGCGCCAGCAGTGGCCCCGGGCTAGCGGCTGAGCAGTTCTTC.

CDR3 nucleotide sequence: TGTGCCACCTCTGCGGGCTTAGGTTACGAGCAGTACTTC. Protein: CATSAGLGYEQYF. The genes are TRBV19 and TRBJ2-7; possibly TRBD2 for D (5 bases). The CDR3 consists of 13 residues. Germline loops: CDR1 LNHDA, CDR2 SQIVND (reference sequence). V was shortened by 10 bases and J by 4 bases, with 17 bases between the two germline ends.

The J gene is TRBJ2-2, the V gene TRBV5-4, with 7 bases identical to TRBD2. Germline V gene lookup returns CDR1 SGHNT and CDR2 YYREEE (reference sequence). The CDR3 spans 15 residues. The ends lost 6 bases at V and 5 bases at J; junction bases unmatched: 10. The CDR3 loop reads CASNSAPGGTGELFF. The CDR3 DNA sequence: TGTGCCAGCAACTCCGCCCCGGGGGGAACCGGGGAGCTGTTTTTT.

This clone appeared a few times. DNA of the CDR3: TGTGCCAGCAGCTCGACAGGGGCGATCGCAGATACGCAGTATTTT. Translating gives CASSSTGAIADTQYF. The chain is built from TRBV5-5 and TRBJ2-3, with 8 bases matching TRBD1. V shed 3 bases, J shed 4 bases, and the junction held 7 bases outside the gene matches. This CDR3 comprises 15 residues. Germline CDR1 SGHKS, CDR2 YYEKEE (reference sequence).

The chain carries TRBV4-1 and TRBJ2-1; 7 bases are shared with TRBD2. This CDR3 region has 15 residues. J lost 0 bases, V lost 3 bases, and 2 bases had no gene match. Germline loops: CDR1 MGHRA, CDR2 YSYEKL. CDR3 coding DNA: TGCGCCAGCAGCCAGACTAGCAACTCCTACAATGAGCAGTTCTTC. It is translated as CASSQTSNSYNEQFF.